This T cell receptor (beta chain) was recovered during a study of robustness of blood B and T cell sequencing (dated by TCRdb to about 2018). Background for the entire study: The study aimed to determine how much peripheral blood is needed to reliably characterize an individual's TCRbeta and IgG repertoires. Each of the approximately 11 independently drawn blood samples had its TCRbeta and IgG repertoires measured. Two replicate TCRbeta cDNA libraries were prepared from one shared RNA pool from a single 10 ml draw, serving as technical replicates.

Concerning this clonotype: Its antigen remains undetermined. Per-base qualities were not stored, and no clone one base away is much larger.

Taken from cysteine to phenylalanine, the CDR3 has 12 residues. Here the CDR3 DNA is all that survives: 36 bases in frame from base 1. Based on the germline V gene, the CDR1 and CDR2 sequences are SGHRS and YFSETQ. V is pared back by 1 base and J by 8 bases, with 7 bases lying between the germline termini. TCRbeta repertoires were quantified from mRNA rather than genomic DNA, which captures expressed receptors. Leukocytes from the buffy coat were collected into Trizol, and RNA was extracted using the Direct-zol RNA MiniPrep Plus kit with no cell sorting. EDTA blood tubes were centrifuged immediately at 4°C to separate plasma, buffy coat and red blood cells. Beyond this particular receptor, the publication reports: Pooling tubes did not make the overlap of rare TCRbeta clonotypes any better, which implies that much larger blood volumes would be needed to capture those rare clonotypes. The 1,000 most abundant TCRbeta clonotypes from the pooled draws were found in every single 10 ml sample. Coverage of the top 10,000 TCRbeta clonotypes approached saturation when 3 or 4 tubes (roughly 27-40 ml blood) were combined. TCRbeta rarefaction curves did not fully plateau, suggesting under-sequencing or many low-abundance clonotypes. Immediate fractionation was required for EDTA tubes, so the use of EDTA tubes in multi-site collections was limited. Across technical replicate libraries, about 95% of the top 10,000 TCRbeta clonotypes in one library were also found in the other. Evidence of cross-contamination, likely from batch processing, showed up in one pair of TCRbeta libraries, so the UMI-sequence pairs shared by that pair of libraries were removed.

Library preparation employed PCR. The sequencer was an Illumina MiSeq. SMARTScribe reverse transcriptase and a 5' template-switch oligo, by which a universal priming site was added, were used for cDNA synthesis. Each cDNA molecule was tagged by a 12-nucleotide random unique molecular identifier (UMI) carried on the template-switch oligo. Chain-specific reverse primers targeted TCRbeta transcripts during reverse transcription. Uracil DNA glycosylase treatment removed residual template-switch adapters, and cDNA was purified with a Qiagen MinElute kit. The first PCR used KAPA HiFi HotStart ReadyMix for approximately 20 cycles, split across four 50 ul reactions with step-out primers. First-round PCR products were gel-purified before further amplification. Illumina Nextera adapters were added in a second approximately 8-cycle PCR, after which libraries were purified and pooled. A 50-nucleotide 5' read captured the UMI barcode for each TCRbeta molecule. In the paper's pipeline: Using the MIGEC toolkit, reads were grouped by UMI into consensus reads. PEAR was used to merge forward and reverse consensus reads, producing the final reads. A custom decontamination script removed identical UMI-sequence pairs shared across libraries, treating them as cross-sample contamination. MIGMAP, a wrapper around IgBLAST, was used to carry out V(D)J assignment and CDR3 extraction. A TCR clonotype was defined as sharing the same V gene, J gene and CDR3 amino acid sequence, and CDR1 and CDR2 were not sequenced. Clones were called with MiXCR by TCRdb after fastp trimmed the public reads at Q25, and only in-frame beta chains were retained. Entries are consolidated by CDR3 protein sequence, retaining the most common genes and DNA. Clone size and V and J calls follow TCRdb, not the original study. This sample holds 3,600 or so distinct CDR3 sequences; roughly three fifths were observed only once. Around 27% of the sample is in the top ten clones.

The sample taken for sequencing was peripheral blood. The V and J segments used are TRBV5-1 and TRBJ2-1; possibly the D gene is TRBD2, per 5 matching bases. The origin of this receptor is a human donor in good health. The CDR3 region reads CASSLSSDEQFF. The DNA reads TGCGCCAGCAGCTTGAGTAGCGATGAGCAGTTCTTC.